Each of the 8 T cell receptor beta chains below was sequenced from the same sample in a study of CD8 T cells in ankylosing spondylitis. TCRdb analysed the 5' RACE reads with MiXCR anew, one entry per CDR3 protein. The sample contains 800,000 to 900,000 distinct CDR3 sequences, about 11% of which appear only once. These TCRs' antigens remain unknown. Broader study findings: A TCR beta motif of fewer than 10 highly homologous variants seemed to mark ankylosing spondylitis blood.

Sequencing was performed on blood, either unsorted or a sorted T cell fraction (not recorded which). These receptors were collected from a male donor with ankylosing spondylitis.

This clonotype was picked up many times. This chain links TRBV5-1 with TRBJ2-7; 7 bases agree with TRBD1. The CDR3 covers 13 residues. Germline V gene data show CDR1 as SGHRS and CDR2 as YFSETQ. The V segment lost 2 bases and the J segment 4 bases; nucleotides outside the gene matches: 3. CDR3 amino acids: CASSFDREYEQYF. The CDR3 bases are TGCGCCAGCAGCTTCGACAGGGAGTACGAGCAGTACTTC.

The V gene is TRBV20-1, the J gene TRBJ1-6, with D perhaps TRBD1 (6 bases). The V gene lost 4 bases and the J gene lost 7 bases, with 11 bases spanning the gap. The germline gives CDR1 DFQATT, CDR2 SNEGSKA (reference sequence). The CDR3 has 13 residues. In DNA form, the CDR3 reads TGCAGTGCTACTCCGGACAGAAATTCACCCCTCCACTTT. Residues: CSATPDRNSPLHF.

The gene calls are TRBV6-2 or TRBV6-3 and TRBJ2-3; 7 bases fit TRBD1. The CDR3 totals 15 residues. Trimming cost V 6 bases and J 3 bases; bases outside gene matches: 9. Germline loops: CDR1 MNHEY, CDR2 SVGEGT. The CDR3 coding sequence is TGTGCCAGCAGCCGACAGGGACCCGGGACAGATACGCAGTATTTT. Its protein product is CASSRQGPGTDTQYF.

This clonotype showed up just a few times. This rearrangement joins TRBV7-9 to TRBJ2-7; D gene ambiguous. V was pared by 2 bases and J by 3 bases, with 8 bases between. Germline-derived CDR1 and CDR2 are SEHNR and FQNEAQ (reference sequence). There are 13 residues in the CDR3. In DNA form, the CDR3 reads TGTGCCAGCAGCTTAAACACCCTCTACGAGCAGTACTTC. Its translation: CASSLNTLYEQYF.

The genes are TRBV2 and TRBJ2-1; D not resolved. In germline, CDR1 is SNHLY, CDR2 FYNNEI. CDR3 length: 11 amino acids. V lost 5 bases, J lost 10 bases, and 9 bases lay in between. As DNA, the CDR3 is TGTGCCAGCAGTAAGCTGGAGGAGCAGTTCTTC. Residues: CASSKLEEQFF.

V usage is TRBV7-2 and J usage is TRBJ2-5; D remains unclear. Germline V gives CDR1 SGHTA, CDR2 FQGNSA. This CDR3 region has 13 residues. The V gene lost 1 base and the J gene lost 5 bases, with 8 bases spanning the gap. CDR3 bases: TGTGCCAGCAGCTTAGGGCCCATGGAGACCCAGTACTTC. This encodes CASSLGPMETQYF.

The genes are TRBV20-1 and TRBJ2-1; the D gene is possibly TRBD2 (6 bases). Per germline, CDR1 DFQATT and CDR2 SNEGSKA (reference sequence). This CDR3 region has 15 residues. With 6 bases removed from V and 6 bases from J, the gap between germline ends came to 21 bases. The CDR3 nucleotides read TGCAGTGCAGACAATCTAGCGAAGGACCCCAATGAGCAGTTCTTC. This sequence encodes CSADNLAKDPNEQFF.

This clonotype was seen more than once but under ten times. V and J are TRBV20-1 and TRBJ2-1, with D tentatively TRBD1 (7 bases). Trimming pared 2 bases from V and 4 bases from J, leaving 9 bases between. Per the germline V gene, CDR1 is DFQATT and CDR2 is SNEGSKA (reference sequence). The CDR3 is made up of 13 amino acids. The CDR3, as DNA: TGCAGTGCTAGATCAGGGGGGTACAATGAGCAGTTCTTC. It translates to CSARSGGYNEQFF.